This T cell receptor beta chain is from a study of PD-1 blockade in classical Hodgkin lymphoma. Clones were read by immunoSEQ multiplex PCR, and TCRdb kept only the in-frame ones, dropping some. The sample carries 95,000 to 100,000 clones, 80% to 90% recorded once. This CDR3 has 15 residues. CDR1 and CDR2 (germline): LNHDA, SQIVND (reference sequence). V lost 6 bases to trimming and J lost 2 bases; unmatched junction nucleotides: 7. The study, taken as a whole, reports: Those achieving complete response showed baseline diversity like newly diagnosed patients.

Every patient experienced relapse after autologous stem cell transplantation, and brentuximab vedotin exposure varied. In regard to this clone: Its antigen is unknown.

The chain carries TRBV19 and TRBJ2-3, with 8 nucleotides matching TRBD2. The TCR was taken from a human donor with classical Hodgkin lymphoma. The sequencing here drew on peripheral blood mononuclear cells (PBMCs), taken before the second cycle of nivolumab. This chain's CDR3 is CASSLRGAHTDTQYF. The DNA for the CDR3 is TGTGCCAGTAGCTTGCGGGGGGCCCACACAGATACGCAGTATTTT.